These 29 T cell receptor beta chains came from one sample sequenced in a study of blood T cells in healthy people across ages. Together with a sample-barcoded 5' primer, a J-beta primer mix was included in a second PCR lasting roughly 6 to 12 cycles. MiXCR, applied by TCRdb to the 5' RACE reads, yields one record per CDR3 protein. The table includes about 780,000 distinct CDR3 sequences, roughly 46% detected once. Sequenced input: blood. Every receptor here comes from a man older than 75 in good health.

The V and J genes are TRBV6-6 and TRBJ1-4, with 11 positions matching TRBD1. This CDR3 is built from 16 residues. Germline trimming cut 4 bases from V and 7 bases from J; bases unmatched to any gene: 8. Per the germline V gene, CDR1 is MNHNY and CDR2 is SVGAGI (reference sequence). CDR3 DNA: TGTGCCAGCAGTTCAGGACAGGGGGCGCGGGTTGAAAAACTGTTTTTT. Protein product: CASSSGQGARVEKLFF.

This clonotype showed up just a few times. The V gene is TRBV7-3, the J gene TRBJ1-2; tentative D call: TRBD1 (6 bases). CDR1 is SGHTA, CDR2 FQGTGA, per germline. The CDR3 loop spans 13 amino acids. V lost 5 bases, J lost 8 bases, and 15 bases lay in between. CDR3 loop: CASSADGQTGYTF. CDR3 DNA sequence: TGTGCCAGCAGCGCTGACGGACAGACGGGCTACACCTTC.

There are a few counts of this clonotype. The chain recombines TRBV30 with TRBJ2-7; TRBD1 is a possible D gene (5 bases). CDR3 length: 13 amino acids. V was shortened by 1 base and J by 1 base, with 8 bases between the two germline ends. CDR1 is GTSNPN, CDR2 SVGIG, per germline (reference sequence). CDR3 sequence reads: CAWSGTFSYEQYF. Here the CDR3 DNA reads TGTGCCTGGAGTGGGACATTTTCCTACGAGCAGTACTTC.

Turning to this clonotype: This sequence may be a read error, since a much larger clone differs from it by one base. V usage is TRBV7-9 and J usage is TRBJ2-1, with D possibly TRBD2 on 6 matching bases. Germline CDR1 and CDR2: SEHNR and FQNEAQ (reference sequence). CDR3 length equals 14 residues. Trimming removed 2 bases at V and 8 bases at J, with 13 bases between. Here the CDR3 reads CASSLSFREHEQFF. DNA of the CDR3: TGTGCCAGCAGCTTAAGTTTCCGGGAGCATGAGCAGTTCTTC.

The V gene is TRBV12-3 or TRBV12-4, the J gene TRBJ2-3; D is possibly TRBD1 (5 bases). The ends were cut back, 7 bases at V and 9 bases at J, with 14 bases in the middle. The CDR3 covers 12 residues. Written as DNA, the CDR3 is TGTGCCAGCATCAACAACGCAGGGACGCAGTATTTT. It yields the protein CASINNAGTQYF.

The sample holds a few counts of this clonotype. This rearrangement joins TRBV12-3 or TRBV12-4 to TRBJ2-1; possible D gene TRBD1, 5 bases. This CDR3 comprises 14 residues. Trimming pared 3 bases from V and 4 bases from J, leaving 10 bases between. The CDR3 sequence is CASSFRQSYNEQFF. In nucleotides, the CDR3 is TGTGCCAGCAGTTTTAGACAGTCATACAATGAGCAGTTCTTC.

The chain recombines TRBV7-8 with TRBJ1-4; 10 nucleotides line up with TRBD1. This CDR3 is built from 19 residues. Germline CDR1 reads SGHVS; CDR2 reads FQNEAQ. Trimming at V came to 5 bases and at J to 0 bases, leaving 12 bases not matched to a gene. The CDR3 bases are TGTGCCAGCAGCCCTCCCGGGACAGGGGCTCTCGCAACTAATGAAAAACTGTTTTTT. Translated, it gives CASSPPGTGALATNEKLFF.

J is TRBJ2-4 and V is TRBV12-3 or TRBV12-4; D might be TRBD1 or TRBD2, each matching 5 bases. The CDR3 runs to 14 residues. The ends were cut back, 7 bases at V and 0 bases at J, with 10 bases in the middle. CDR3 sequence: CASTTGTAKNIQYF. DNA for the CDR3: TGTGCCAGCACCACCGGGACAGCCAAAAACATTCAGTACTTC.

The chain joins TRBV6-5 to TRBJ2-4; tentative D call: TRBD1 (6 bases). The J call may not be correct, given that the DNA end is closer to TRBJ2-7. CDR1 and CDR2 from the germline V gene are MNHEY and SVGAGI. This CDR3 spans 14 amino acids. The CDR3 DNA reads as TGTGCCAGCAGTTACGCTTGGACAGACTACGAGCAGTACTTC. Translating gives CASSYAWTDYEQYF.

This chain uses TRBV15 with TRBJ2-3; 7 bases map to TRBD2. The CDR3 totals 17 residues. Trimming took 5 bases from V and 0 from J; bases not matched to a gene: 11. Germline-derived CDR1 and CDR2 are LNHNV and YYDKDF (reference sequence). The CDR3 loop reads CATSGGRGAPSTDTQYF. The CDR3 nucleotides read TGTGCCACCAGCGGGGGGAGGGGAGCTCCTAGCACAGATACGCAGTATTTT.

This clonotype was counted ten times or more. V gene TRBV5-1 combines with J gene TRBJ2-5; no clear D gene. Germline loops: CDR1 SGHRS, CDR2 YFSETQ. Trimming removed 4 bases from V and 4 bases from J, with 14 bases in between. This CDR3 contains 14 residues. The CDR3 reads CASSRTFIGETQYF. CDR3 DNA sequence: TGCGCCAGCAGCAGGACCTTTATCGGAGAGACCCAGTACTTC.

V usage is TRBV6-5 and J usage is TRBJ2-1, with 9 bases identical to TRBD1. The J call is in doubt because the DNA end fits TRBJ2-7 better. Germline V gene data show CDR1 as MNHEY and CDR2 as SVGAGI. CDR3 size: 13 residues. CDR3 coding DNA: TGTGCCAGCAGTCAGGGGACAGGGAACGAGCAGTACTTC. Translated, it gives CASSQGTGNEQYF.

About this clonotype: Possible read error: a much larger clone is one base away. The rearrangement uses TRBV2 and TRBJ2-1; D may correspond to TRBD1 or TRBD2 (5 bases each). This CDR3 is built from 14 residues. CDR1 and CDR2 (germline): SNHLY, FYNNEI. V lost 7 bases, J lost 5 bases, and 15 bases lay in between. CDR3 sequence (DNA): TGTGCCAGCAAGGGACCGGGAACAAACAATGAGCAGTTCTTC. It yields the protein CASKGPGTNNEQFF.

The CDR3 nucleotides read TGCGCCAGCAGCCCATCTCGCTTGACAGAGACAGATACGCAGTATTTT. As protein: CASSPSRLTETDTQYF. The chain recombines TRBV5-1 with TRBJ2-3, with a tentative D call TRBD1 (5 bases). CDR1 is SGHRS and CDR2 is YFSETQ in the germline V gene. V was pared by 4 bases and J by 3 bases, with 18 bases between. The CDR3 extends over 16 amino acids. Drawing the rest from reference TRBV5-1 and TRBJ2-3, the complete variable domain is KAGVTQTPRYLIKTRGQQVTLSCSPISGHRSVSWYQQTPGQGLQFLFEYFSETQRNKGNFPGRFSGRQFSNSRSEMNVSTLELGDSALYLCASSPSRLTETDTQYFGPGTRLTVL.

The J gene is TRBJ2-4, the V gene TRBV5-1; 8 bases fit TRBD1. The CDR3 has 12 residues. CDR1 SGHRS and CDR2 YFSETQ come from the germline V gene. After removal of 4 bases from V and 11 bases from J, the junction contained 5 bases not matched to a gene. The CDR3: CASSPGGQVQYF. The CDR3 DNA reads as TGCGCCAGCAGCCCAGGGGGACAGGTTCAGTACTTC.

The chain has TRBV6-5 and TRBJ1-2; 7 bases fit TRBD1. Germline-derived CDR1 and CDR2 are MNHEY and SVGAGI. The CDR3 runs to 13 residues. The trim removed 7 bases at V and 4 bases at J, leaving 6 bases unmatched. The CDR3 protein is CASTLQGFYGYTF. CDR3 DNA sequence: TGTGCCAGCACCTTACAGGGGTTCTATGGCTACACCTTC.

This clonotype was detected a few times. This chain uses TRBV6-6 with TRBJ1-2; TRBD1 matches 11 bases. V dropped 6 bases and J dropped 6; count of bases not matched to a gene: 6. Per the germline V gene, CDR1 is MNHNY and CDR2 is SVGAGI (reference sequence). This CDR3 region has 14 residues. The CDR3 nucleotides are TGTGCCAGCAGCCGCGGACAGGGGGCTAATGGCTACACCTTC. Protein product: CASSRGQGANGYTF.

The chain carries TRBV10-3 and TRBJ2-3, with unresolved D. The CDR3 loop spans 15 amino acids. The V end lost 0 bases, the J end lost 0 bases, and 7 bases lay between the germline ends. Germline V lookup: CDR1 ENHRY, CDR2 SYGVKD. The CDR3 reads CAISESSFSTDTQYF. CDR3 DNA: TGTGCCATCAGTGAGTCAAGCTTTAGCACAGATACGCAGTATTTT.

This clonotype was counted a few times. The gene calls are TRBV12-3 or TRBV12-4 and TRBJ2-7; D gene uncertain. This CDR3 spans 15 amino acids. V lost 4 bases and J lost 7, with 20 bases in between. In nucleotides, the CDR3 is TGTGCCAGCAGTTCCCTCTTCGGCTCCTACAATGAGCAGTACTTC. Translated, it gives CASSSLFGSYNEQYF.

The J gene is TRBJ1-2, the V gene TRBV25-1; possible D gene TRBD1, 6 bases. The CDR3 is 11 residues long. The V end was cut by 4 bases, the J end by 7 bases, with 7 bases between. Germline-derived CDR1 and CDR2 are MGHDK and SYGVNS. CDR3 sequence reads: CASSVGAGYTF. CDR3 nucleotides: TGTGCCAGCAGTGTGGGGGCTGGCTACACCTTC.

This clonotype has a handful of counts. The chain links TRBV4-3 to TRBJ2-1; perhaps D is TRBD1 or TRBD2 (5 bases each). Germline V gene sequence: CDR1 LGHNA, CDR2 YSLEER. V lost 3 bases, J lost 6 bases, and 18 bases lay in between. The CDR3 loop spans 16 amino acids. The CDR3 reads CASSQEILGAGNEQFF. The CDR3 bases are TGCGCCAGCAGCCAGGAGATACTAGGGGCCGGCAATGAGCAGTTCTTC.

In its sample, this clonotype was seen many times. V usage is TRBV7-2 and J usage is TRBJ2-5, with unresolved D. V was cut by 1 base and J by 0 bases, with 6 bases left in between. This CDR3 contains 14 residues. CDR1 and CDR2 (germline): SGHTA, FQGNSA. CDR3 region: CASSLGRNQETQYF. The CDR3 nucleotides read TGTGCCAGCAGCTTAGGACGGAACCAAGAGACCCAGTACTTC. The entire variable domain, with the rest obtained from reference TRBV7-2 and TRBJ2-5, is as follows: GAGVSQSPSNKVTEKGKDVELRCDPISGHTALYWYRQSLGQGLEFLIYFQGNSAPDKSGLPSDRFSAERTGGSVSTLTIQRTQQEDSAVYLCASSLGRNQETQYFGPGTRLLVL.

This chain uses TRBV6-6 with TRBJ2-1; no definite D call. The V end was cut by 2 bases, the J end by 10 bases, with 9 bases between. Per the germline V gene, CDR1 is MNHNY and CDR2 is SVGAGI (reference sequence). CDR3 length: 12 residues. CDR3 nucleotide sequence: TGTGCCAGCAGTTACAGGCGTGAGGAGCAGTTCTTC. This gives the protein CASSYRREEQFF.

This chain joins TRBV15 and TRBJ2-6; the D is unclear. The germline CDR1 and CDR2 sequences are LNHNV and YYDKDF (reference sequence). V lost 3 bases, J lost 0 bases, and 6 bases lay in between. There are 15 residues in the CDR3. The CDR3, as DNA: TGTGCCACCAGCAGTAGAAGCTCTGGGGCCAACGTCCTGACTTTC. Translation: CATSSRSSGANVLTF.

This clonotype was counted at least ten times. The V gene is TRBV12-3 or TRBV12-4, the J gene TRBJ2-7; 9 nucleotides line up with TRBD2. V shed 4 bases, J shed 4 bases, and the junction held 8 bases outside the gene matches. CDR3 size: 15 residues. The CDR3 is CASSSGSSGAYEQYF. The CDR3 DNA reads as TGTGCCAGCAGTTCAGGGTCTAGCGGGGCGTACGAGCAGTACTTC.

V usage is TRBV5-1 and J usage is TRBJ1-1; TRBD1 matches at 8 bases. Trimming removed 6 bases from V and 6 bases from J; junction bases left unmatched: 13. Germline values: CDR1 SGHRS, CDR2 YFSETQ. The CDR3 runs 15 residues. Here the CDR3 DNA reads TGCGCCAGCATGTTACAACAGGGGGGAGCGTCTGAAGCTTTCTTT. Residues: CASMLQQGGASEAFF.

The rearrangement joins TRBV27 to TRBJ2-7, with TRBD2 matching 7 bases. Germline CDR1 and CDR2: MNHEY and SMNVEV (reference sequence). J lost 3 bases, V lost 6 bases, and 5 bases had no gene match. This CDR3 spans 13 amino acids. Written as DNA, the CDR3 is TGTGCCAGCAGCGCTAGCGGATACTACGAGCAGTACTTC. Protein: CASSASGYYEQYF.

This clonotype occurred many times. The chain couples TRBV9 to TRBJ2-5; 7 nucleotides agree with TRBD1. Germline V gives CDR1 SGDLS, CDR2 YYNGEE. The CDR3 extends over 15 amino acids. V trimming: 4 bases; J trimming: 3 bases; junction bases outside the gene matches: 9. Here the CDR3 DNA reads TGTGCCAGCAGCCCCACCCCGGGACAGAAAGAGACCCAGTACTTC. Its protein product is CASSPTPGQKETQYF.

The V gene is TRBV5-1, the J gene TRBJ2-3; D possibly corresponds to TRBD1 (6 bases). The CDR3 totals 16 residues. Trimming took 6 bases from V and 2 from J, leaving 19 bases between them. The germline V gene has CDR1 SGHRS and CDR2 YFSETQ. The CDR3 DNA sequence: TGCGCCAGCAAGTACCTTGACACAGGGTACACAGATACGCAGTATTTT. Translating it yields CASKYLDTGYTDTQYF.